This T cell receptor beta chain was captured by sequencing in a study of blood T cells in healthy people across ages. Combining a sample-barcoded 5' primer with a J-beta primer mix, a second PCR ran for roughly 7 to 11 cycles. TCRdb redid the calling of the 5' RACE reads with MiXCR, one entry per CDR3 protein. The table lists about 1.4 million distinct CDR3 sequences, approximately 59% of them singletons, with 6.5% to 8% in the top ten. This CDR3 comprises 16 residues. J lost 7 bases, V lost 5 bases, and 11 bases had no gene match. From germline, CDR1 is SGHAT and CDR2 FQNNGV. Sequenced material: blood. The V and J genes are TRBV11-2 and TRBJ1-4, with TRBD1 matching 9 bases. This TCR was sampled from a man aged 18 to 29 in good health. The CDR3: CASSRRSGQGLEKLFF. CDR3 coding DNA: TGTGCCAGCAGCCGACGCTCAGGACAGGGGCTTGAAAAACTGTTTTTT.